The TCR beta chain described here comes from a study of Graves' ophthalmopathy and Graves' hyperthyroidism. V lost 5 bases, J lost 3 bases, and 7 bases stayed unmatched. The CDR3 sequence is 14 residues long. The germline CDR1 and CDR2 sequences are SGHAT and FQNNGV. CDR3 regions of TCR beta were amplified from RNA transcripts. HTBI primers served in a first-round RT-PCR, which a second-round multiplex PCR followed. TCRdb fed the multiplex PCR reads into MiXCR, producing one record per CDR3 protein. The sample carries hundreds of thousands of distinct CDR3 sequences, 15% recorded once. The receptor's source is a woman aged 18-29 years with stable Graves' hyperthyroidism. The source material was peripheral blood. J is TRBJ2-7 and V is TRBV11-2, with TRBD1 matching over 7 bases. The CDR3 nucleotides are TGTGCCAGCAGCGCACCGGGACAGCTCTACGAGCAGTACTTC. The encoded protein is CASSAPGQLYEQYF. The full variable domain, completed using reference TRBV11-2 and TRBJ2-7, is EAGVAQSPRYKIIEKRQSVAFWCNPISGHATLYWYQQILGQGPKLLIQFQNNGVVDDSQLPKDRFSAERLKGVDSTLKIQPAKLEDSAVYLCASSAPGQLYEQYFGPGTRLTVT.